One sample yielded the 22 T cell receptor beta chains listed below, sequenced in a study of T-cell reconstitution after alpha-beta-depleted transplantation in children (dated by TCRdb to 2016 to 2017). What the treatment or condition label conveys for this sample: allogeneic hematopoietic cell transplantation with graft depleted of TCRalphabeta T cells and CD19 B cells. Library method: PCR. Reads for this sample came from an Illumina HiSeq 2500. Molecular barcoding was employed in the preparation of TCR libraries, with unique molecular identifiers being used to normalize TCRbeta repertoire quantification. The public reads were reprocessed in TCRdb via fastp at Q25 and MiXCR, keeping in-frame beta chains. Here each entry gathers all rows of one CDR3 protein and keeps the most common genes and DNA. The table for this sample lists under 75,000 distinct CDR3 sequences; about a tenth of them were counted only once. The ten largest clones capture roughly 13% of the sample.

The sequencing used PBMCs, collected before TCRalphabeta/CD19-depleted stem cell transplant. These receptors originate from a boy aged 5-17 years with acute myeloid leukemia, due to receive a stem cell transplant.

The table lists this clonotype with many counts. The chain is built from TRBV20-1 and TRBJ2-7, with 8 nucleotides matching TRBD1. The germline V gene has CDR1 DFQATT and CDR2 SNEGSKA (reference sequence). After removal of 2 bases from V and 4 bases from J, the junction contained 1 base not matched to a gene. The CDR3 covers 12 residues. The CDR3 loop is CSARRTGYEQYF. The DNA for the CDR3 is TGCAGTGCTAGAAGGACAGGGTACGAGCAGTACTTC.

Many counts were recorded for this clonotype. J is TRBJ2-1 and V is TRBV6-2 or TRBV6-3; possible D gene TRBD1, 5 bases. Looked up from germline, CDR1 is MNHEY and CDR2 is SVGEGT. This CDR3 is 15 amino acids long. V lost 5 bases and J lost 2, with 13 bases in between. The CDR3 DNA follows: TGTGCCAGCAGTCTATTAGGGGAACCCTACAATGAGCAGTTCTTC. It is translated as CASSLLGEPYNEQFF.

This clonotype came up many times. The gene calls are TRBV9 and TRBJ2-3; the D gene is possibly TRBD2 (5 bases). The germline V gene has CDR1 SGDLS and CDR2 YYNGEE. The CDR3 is 14 amino acids. The V end was cut by 0 bases, the J end by 4 bases, with 9 bases between. CDR3 nucleotide sequence: TGTGCCAGCAGCGTAGCTGGGAGCCCAGATACGCAGTATTTT. It translates to CASSVAGSPDTQYF.

This clonotype was seen ten or more times. This sequence joins TRBV7-6 and TRBJ2-6; the D call may be TRBD1 or TRBD2 (6 bases each). The germline V gene has CDR1 SGHVS and CDR2 FNYEAQ. Between the trimmed V and J ends, which lost 5 bases and 2 bases, there was a span of 16 bases. The CDR3 sequence is 17 residues long. The CDR3 coding sequence is TGTGCCAGCAGCATTAGCGGAGACAGGCCTGGGGCCAACGTCCTGACTTTC. Encoded protein: CASSISGDRPGANVLTF.

This clonotype was recorded many times. V gene TRBV7-2 combines with J gene TRBJ2-7; D could derive from TRBD1 or TRBD2 (5 bases each). V lost 3 bases and J lost 7, with 13 bases in between. This CDR3 region has 13 residues. The germline V gene encodes CDR1 SGHTA and CDR2 FQGNSA. The chain's CDR3 is CASSFARGGEQYV. CDR3 nucleotides: TGTGCCAGCAGCTTCGCCCGGGGCGGTGAGCAGTACGTC.

In this sample, this clonotype is medium-sized. The rearrangement joins TRBV7-2 to TRBJ1-1, with no clear D. The V and J ends lost 8 bases and 6 bases respectively, with 16 bases between them. Germline CDR1 reads SGHTA; CDR2 reads FQGNSA. The CDR3 contains 13 residues. The CDR3 region has the DNA TGTGCCAGCGGCCATGGGCAGGCCTCTGAAGCTTTCTTT. Its protein is CASGHGQASEAFF. The full variable domain, its missing parts supplied by reference TRBV7-2 and TRBJ1-1, is GAGVSQSPSNKVTEKGKDVELRCDPISGHTALYWYRQSLGQGLEFLIYFQGNSAPDKSGLPSDRFSAERTGGSVSTLTIQRTQQEDSAVYLCASGHGQASEAFFGQGTRLTVV.

On this clonotype itself: A read error may be the cause here, since a much bigger clone is one base away. This chain uses TRBV7-2 with TRBJ2-3; either TRBD1 or TRBD2 may fit D (6 bases each). From germline, CDR1 is SGHTA and CDR2 FQGNSA. This CDR3 is built from 14 residues. CDR3 nucleotide sequence: TGTGACAGCAGGGGAGGATTTCAAACAGATACGCAGTATTTT. Translating it yields CDSRGGFQTDTQYF.

This clonotype was found many times. The genes are TRBV20-1 and TRBJ2-7, with TRBD2 as a possible D gene (6 bases). V lost 4 bases and J 2 bases, leaving 18 bases between the germline ends. Germline CDR1 DFQATT, CDR2 SNEGSKA (reference sequence). This CDR3 has 15 amino acids. CDR3 sequence reads: CSANKAGNHAYEQYF. CDR3 DNA: TGCAGTGCTAATAAGGCGGGGAACCACGCCTACGAGCAGTACTTC.

This clonotype was counted many times. The chain uses TRBV28 and TRBJ2-3, with D perhaps being TRBD1 or TRBD2 (5 bases each). Trimming cost V 5 bases and J 2 bases, with 20 bases left between them. CDR3 length: 17 amino acids. In germline, CDR1 is MDHEN, CDR2 SYDVKM. The CDR3 nucleotides read TGTGCCAGCAGTCCGCGGACGTCTTGGGGGAACACAGATACGCAGTATTTT. Encoded protein: CASSPRTSWGNTDTQYF.

Ten or more counts support this clonotype. CDR3 bases: TGTGCCAGCAGCTCAGTCCAACTATCTTTCTCTGAAGCTTTCTTT. It encodes CASSSVQLSFSEAFF. This chain uses TRBV9 with TRBJ1-1, with D unclear. Germline-derived CDR1 and CDR2 are SGDLS and YYNGEE. The CDR3 covers 15 residues. Deletions cut 4 bases from V and 6 bases from J, with 19 bases between.

The table lists this clonotype with many counts. This chain uses TRBV6-5 with TRBJ1-6; TRBD1 is a possible D gene (6 bases). Trimming pared 0 bases from V and 9 bases from J, leaving 15 bases between. The CDR3 has 16 amino acids. Germline V gene sequence: CDR1 MNHEY, CDR2 SVGAGI. In DNA form, the CDR3 reads TGTGCCAGCAGTTACTCGGCCAGGGGCCAGGGTTCACCCCTCCACTTT. Protein: CASSYSARGQGSPLHF.

This clonotype came up many times. The chain joins TRBV27 to TRBJ2-1; D is unresolved. Trimming left V 0 bases short and J 9 bases short, with 12 bases between. The CDR3 covers 14 residues. The germline V gene encodes CDR1 MNHEY and CDR2 SMNVEV (reference sequence). CDR3 coding DNA: TGTGCCAGCAGTTTATCACGGCTAGAGAGTGAGCAGTTCTTC. It encodes CASSLSRLESEQFF.

This clonotype has at least ten counts. The chain employs TRBV29-1 and TRBJ2-3; D possibly corresponds to TRBD2 (6 bases). V lost 4 bases and J 2 bases, leaving 10 bases between the germline ends. Germline V gives CDR1 SQVTM, CDR2 ANQGSEA. CDR3 length: 13 amino acids. In nucleotides, the CDR3 is TGCAGCGTTGGGGGCGGGAACACAGATACGCAGTATTTT. This encodes CSVGGGNTDTQYF.

The table lists this clonotype with many counts. This chain joins TRBV12-3 or TRBV12-4 and TRBJ1-1; D ambiguous. Between the trimmed V and J ends, which lost 1 base and 1 base, there was a span of 10 bases. The CDR3 runs to 15 residues. CDR3 loop: CASSLEGRKNTEAFF. The CDR3 DNA reads TGTGCCAGCAGTTTAGAAGGCAGAAAGAACACTGAAGCTTTCTTT.

The chain couples TRBV7-9 to TRBJ2-3; no clear D. Germline-derived CDR1 and CDR2 are SEHNR and FQNEAQ (reference sequence). The CDR3 contains 15 residues. V gave up 3 bases and J gave up 0 bases, with 10 bases separating them. The CDR3 spells CASSFGDSSTDTQYF. As DNA, the CDR3 is TGTGCCAGCAGCTTCGGTGACTCTAGCACAGATACGCAGTATTTT.

This clonotype occurred many times. The J gene is TRBJ2-1, the V gene TRBV7-8; D gene uncertain. The germline CDR1 and CDR2 sequences are SGHVS and FQNEAQ. The length of the CDR3 is 19 residues. The V gene lost 1 base and the J gene lost 0 bases, with 19 bases spanning the gap. The CDR3 protein is CASSLGWIPSAGSYNEQFF. The CDR3 DNA follows: TGTGCCAGCAGCTTAGGCTGGATCCCCAGCGCTGGCTCCTACAATGAGCAGTTCTTC. Full variable domain (outside the CDR3, taken from reference TRBV7-8 and TRBJ2-1): GAGVSQSPRYKVAKRGQDVALRCDPISGHVSLFWYQQALGQGPEFLTYFQNEAQLDKSGLPSDRFFAERPEGSVSTLKIQRTQQEDSAVYLCASSLGWIPSAGSYNEQFFGPGTRLTVL.

This clonotype appeared many times. V gene TRBV6-1 combines with J gene TRBJ2-4; TRBD2 might be the D (5 bases). The CDR3 runs 16 residues. CDR1 MNHNS and CDR2 SASEGT come from the germline V gene. Trimming stripped 6 bases from V and 10 bases from J, with 25 bases between. CDR3 in amino acids: CASSAPDPRGGLIQYF. For the CDR3, the DNA is TGTGCCAGCAGCGCCCCGGACCCCCGAGGAGGTCTGATTCAGTACTTC.

In this sample, this clonotype turned up many times. This chain connects TRBV20-1 to TRBJ2-7; a possible D gene is TRBD2 (5 bases). This CDR3 spans 14 amino acids. The V end was cut by 2 bases, the J end by 3 bases, with 14 bases between. Germline assignment: CDR1 DFQATT and CDR2 SNEGSKA (reference sequence). CDR3 sequence: CSARSSPPSYEQYF. CDR3 sequence (DNA): TGCAGTGCTAGATCTAGCCCGCCGAGCTACGAGCAGTACTTC.

This clonotype appeared many times. The V gene is TRBV4-1, the J gene TRBJ2-3; D possibly corresponds to TRBD1 (5 bases). Germline CDR1 reads MGHRA; CDR2 reads YSYEKL. Trimming left V 4 bases short and J 5 bases short, with 13 bases between. This CDR3 has 14 residues. This CDR3 reads CASSLVGEIDTQYF. The CDR3 nucleotides are TGCGCCAGCAGCCTCGTAGGGGAAATAGATACGCAGTATTTT.

This clonotype has ten or more counts. CDR3 DNA: TGTGCCATCAGAGCCCTGAACACTGAAGCTTTCTTT. This encodes CAIRALNTEAFF. The V and J genes are TRBV10-3 and TRBJ1-1; D is ambiguous. The germline V gene has CDR1 ENHRY and CDR2 SYGVKD. The CDR3 extends over 12 amino acids. Trimming pared 6 bases from V and 0 bases from J, leaving 5 bases between.

With regard to this clonotype: This sequence may be a read error, since a much larger clone differs from it by one base. V is TRBV12-3 or TRBV12-4 and J is TRBJ2-2; 7 bases agree with TRBD1. The CDR3 loop spans 16 amino acids. As DNA, the CDR3 is TGTGCCAGCAGTCCGGGACAGCTATCGAACACCGGGGAGCCGTTTTTT. The encoded protein is CASSPGQLSNTGEPFF.

This clonotype was seen ten or more times. The CDR3 nucleotides read TGTGCCAGCAGCCCCCCAGGAAACAAGAACACTGAAGCTTTCTTT. Amino acid sequence: CASSPPGNKNTEAFF. The V call is TRBV21-1, the J call TRBJ1-1; no check of the table's D call, TRBD1, against the DNA was made. TRBV21-1 is classified as a pseudogene. This CDR3 is built from 15 residues.